This TCR beta chain comes out of a study of blood T cells in healthy people across ages. Study as a whole: T cells yielded about one barcoded beta molecule per two cells through template switching.

Findings of the study overall: A roughly linear fall in TCR beta diversity per million T cells was seen with increasing age.

Each donor had around 10 milliliters of peripheral blood drawn. Germline values: CDR1 SGHDT, CDR2 YYEEEE. This CDR3 spans 13 amino acids. V gave up 0 bases and J gave up 5 bases, with 7 bases separating them. Sample-barcoded 5' priming and a J-beta primer mix drove a second PCR of about 6 to 12 cycles. From the 5' RACE reads, TCRdb called clonotypes with MiXCR, one entry per CDR3 protein. Of approximately 1,700,000 distinct CDR3 sequences listed, around 42% are singletons. Details on this clonotype: Antigen specificity is unknown.

The chain couples TRBV5-6 to TRBJ2-3; D uncertain. The source material was blood. This sequence originates from a human donor in good health. CDR3 protein: CASSLGVKDTQYF. DNA for the CDR3: TGTGCCAGCAGCTTGGGAGTGAAAGATACGCAGTATTTT.